This T cell receptor beta chain was documented in a study of blood T cell repertoires in COVID-19. Repertoires were generated with immunoSEQ multiplex PCR, while TCRdb's copy carries only in-frame clones and drops some. The table has 150,000 to 180,000 clones, 80% to 90% seen once. This clone was recorded at least ten times. The germline V gene has CDR1 GTSNPN and CDR2 SVGIG (reference sequence). With 2 bases removed from V and 7 bases from J, the gap between germline ends came to 12 bases. The CDR3 runs 14 residues. The chain joins TRBV30 to TRBJ1-6, with a possible D match to TRBD1 (5 bases). This TCR was recovered from a man aged 50-59 years who had recovered from COVID-19. Sequencing input: PBMCs or T cells enriched from blood (not recorded which). Written as DNA, the CDR3 is TGTGCCTGGAGTACGGGGGGGAACAATTCACCCCTCCACTTT. This translates into CAWSTGGNNSPLHF.